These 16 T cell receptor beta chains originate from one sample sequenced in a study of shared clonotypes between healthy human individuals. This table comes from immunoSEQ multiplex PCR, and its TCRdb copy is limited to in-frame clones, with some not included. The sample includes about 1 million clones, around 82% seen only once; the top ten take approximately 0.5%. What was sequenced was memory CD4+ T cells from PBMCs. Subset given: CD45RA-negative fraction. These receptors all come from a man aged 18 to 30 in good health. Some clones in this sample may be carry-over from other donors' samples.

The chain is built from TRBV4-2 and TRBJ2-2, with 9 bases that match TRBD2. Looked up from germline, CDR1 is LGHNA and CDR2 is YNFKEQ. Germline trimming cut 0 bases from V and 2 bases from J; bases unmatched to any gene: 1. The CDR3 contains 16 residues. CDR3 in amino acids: CASSQELAGNTGELFF. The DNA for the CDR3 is TGTGCCAGCAGCCAAGAACTAGCGGGTAACACCGGGGAGCTGTTTTTT.

The CDR3 here is CASSGRAAETQYF. Written as DNA, the CDR3 is TGTGCCAGCAGCGGTAGGGCGGCAGAGACCCAGTACTTC. The V call is TRBV13, the J call TRBJ2-5; no clear D. This CDR3 has 13 amino acids. V lost 5 bases to trimming and J lost 4 bases, with 11 bases between them. CDR1 is PRHDT and CDR2 is FYEKMQ in the germline V gene (reference sequence).

The CDR3 DNA is TGTGCCAGCTCACCAGGGATTAACTATGGCTACACCTTC. It translates to CASSPGINYGYTF. The chain has TRBV18 and TRBJ1-2; D is uncertain. This CDR3 is 13 amino acids long. Germline lookup yields CDR1 KGHSH and CDR2 LQKENI. The V and J ends lost 2 bases and 1 base respectively, with 5 bases between them.

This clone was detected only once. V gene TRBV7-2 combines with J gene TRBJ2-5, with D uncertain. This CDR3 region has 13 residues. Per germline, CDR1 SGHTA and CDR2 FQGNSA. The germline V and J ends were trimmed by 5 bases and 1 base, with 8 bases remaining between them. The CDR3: CASSSWGQETQYF. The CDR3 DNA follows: TGTGCCAGCAGCAGCTGGGGCCAAGAGACCCAGTACTTC.

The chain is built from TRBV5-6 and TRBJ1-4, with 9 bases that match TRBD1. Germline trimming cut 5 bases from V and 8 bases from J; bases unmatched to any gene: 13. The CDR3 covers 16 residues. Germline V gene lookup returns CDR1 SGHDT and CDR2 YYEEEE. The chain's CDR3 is CASSWAQGALGEKLFF. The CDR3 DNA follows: TGTGCCAGCAGTTGGGCACAGGGGGCGCTAGGGGAAAAACTGTTTTTT.

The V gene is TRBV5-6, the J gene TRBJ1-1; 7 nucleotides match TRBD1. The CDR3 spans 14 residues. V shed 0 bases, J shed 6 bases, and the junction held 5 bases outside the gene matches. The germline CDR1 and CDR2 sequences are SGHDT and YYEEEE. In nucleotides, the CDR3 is TGTGCCAGCAGCTTGGGGGCAGGGGGTCCTGAAGCTTTCTTT. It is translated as CASSLGAGGPEAFF.

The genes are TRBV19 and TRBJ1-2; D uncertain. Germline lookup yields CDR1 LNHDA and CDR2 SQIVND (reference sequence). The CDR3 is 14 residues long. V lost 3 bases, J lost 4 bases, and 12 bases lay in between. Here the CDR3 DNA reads TGTGCCAGTAGTATTATGCCCGCAGGCTATGGCTACACCTTC. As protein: CASSIMPAGYGYTF.

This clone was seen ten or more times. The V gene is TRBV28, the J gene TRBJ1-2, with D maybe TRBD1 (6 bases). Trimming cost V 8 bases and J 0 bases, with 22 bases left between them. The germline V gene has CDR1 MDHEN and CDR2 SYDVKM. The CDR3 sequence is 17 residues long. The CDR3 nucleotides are TGTGCCAGCGGAGTAGGGGGAGCGGACTTGCCTAACTATGGCTACACCTTC. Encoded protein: CASGVGGADLPNYGYTF.

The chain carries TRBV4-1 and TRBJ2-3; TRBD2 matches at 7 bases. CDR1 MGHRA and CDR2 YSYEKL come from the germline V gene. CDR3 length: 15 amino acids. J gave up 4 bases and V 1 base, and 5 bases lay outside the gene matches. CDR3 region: CASSQGWGGADTQYF. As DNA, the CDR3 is TGCGCCAGCAGCCAAGGTTGGGGGGGGGCAGATACGCAGTATTTT.

CDR3 sequence (DNA): TGTGCCAGCAGTTTAAGTCGGGGGCTTAGCTCTGGGGCCAACGTCCTGACTTTC. It encodes CASSLSRGLSSGANVLTF. The chain recombines TRBV27 with TRBJ2-6; TRBD1 or TRBD2 may be the D gene (6 bases each). Trimming took off 2 bases at V and 0 bases at J, with 14 bases between the two ends. The CDR3 contains 18 residues. Germline CDR1 MNHEY, CDR2 SMNVEV (reference sequence).

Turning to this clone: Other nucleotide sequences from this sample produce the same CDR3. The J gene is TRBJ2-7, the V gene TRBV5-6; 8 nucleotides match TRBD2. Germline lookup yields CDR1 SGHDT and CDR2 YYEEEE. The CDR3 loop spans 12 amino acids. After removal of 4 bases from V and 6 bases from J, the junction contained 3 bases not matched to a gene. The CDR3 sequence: CASSPGGGEQYF. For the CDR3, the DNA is TGTGCCAGCAGCCCCGGGGGGGGCGAGCAGTACTTC.

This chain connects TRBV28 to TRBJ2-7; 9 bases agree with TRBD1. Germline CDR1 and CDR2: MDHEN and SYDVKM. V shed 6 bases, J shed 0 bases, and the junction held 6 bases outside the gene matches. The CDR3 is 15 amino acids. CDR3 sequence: CASRPGQGSSYEQYF. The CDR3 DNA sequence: TGTGCCAGCAGACCTGGACAGGGGAGCTCCTACGAGCAGTACTTC.

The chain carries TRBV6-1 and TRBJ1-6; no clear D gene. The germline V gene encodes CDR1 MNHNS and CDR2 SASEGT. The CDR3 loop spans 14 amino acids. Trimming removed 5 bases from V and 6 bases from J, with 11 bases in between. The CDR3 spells CASSTGILNSPLHF. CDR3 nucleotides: TGTGCCAGCAGTACCGGGATCCTTAATTCACCCCTCCACTTT.

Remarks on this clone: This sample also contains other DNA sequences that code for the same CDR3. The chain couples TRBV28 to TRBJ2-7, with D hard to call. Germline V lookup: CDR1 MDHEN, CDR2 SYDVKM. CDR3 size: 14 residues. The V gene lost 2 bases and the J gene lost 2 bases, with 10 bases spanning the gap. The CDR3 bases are TGTGCCAGCAGTTTAAGTAGCCCCCCCTACGAGCAGTACTTC. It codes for CASSLSSPPYEQYF.

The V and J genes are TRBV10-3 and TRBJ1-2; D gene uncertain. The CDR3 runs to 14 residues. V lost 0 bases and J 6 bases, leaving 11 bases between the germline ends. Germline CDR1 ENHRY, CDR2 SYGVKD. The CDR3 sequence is CAISESRDGNGYTF. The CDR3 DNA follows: TGTGCCATCAGTGAGTCTAGAGACGGGAATGGCTACACCTTC.

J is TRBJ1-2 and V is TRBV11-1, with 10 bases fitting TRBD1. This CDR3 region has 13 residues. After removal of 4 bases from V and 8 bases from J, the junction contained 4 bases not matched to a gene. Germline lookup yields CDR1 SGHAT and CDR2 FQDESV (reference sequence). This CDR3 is CASSSDRGQGYTF. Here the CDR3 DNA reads TGTGCCAGCAGCTCTGACAGGGGGCAAGGCTACACCTTC.